The next 8 T cell receptor beta chains were all read from a single sample in a study of blood T cell repertoires in COVID-19. Clones were sequenced by immunoSEQ multiplex PCR, and TCRdb holds only the in-frame ones, with some missing. The repertoire holds 300,000 or so clones, with over 75% as singletons. The source material was PBMCs or T cells enriched from blood (not recorded which). These receptors were taken from a woman in her thirties who had recovered from COVID-19.

The chain carries TRBV28 and TRBJ2-5; tentative D call: TRBD1 (5 bases). The germline gives CDR1 MDHEN, CDR2 SYDVKM. The CDR3 has 15 amino acids. The V end was cut by 8 bases, the J end by 1 base, with 17 bases between. In DNA, the CDR3 is TGTGCCAGCGGGTCCAACCAGGGTCCCCAAGAGACCCAGTACTTC. It encodes CASGSNQGPQETQYF. The entire variable domain, with the rest obtained from reference TRBV28 and TRBJ2-5, is as follows: DVKVTQSSRYLVKRTGEKVFLECVQDMDHENMFWYRQDPGLGLRLIYFSYDVKMKEKGDIPEGYSVSREKKERFSLILESASTNQTSMYLCASGSNQGPQETQYFGPGTRLLVL.

The chain combines TRBV11-3 with TRBJ2-3; D ambiguous. From germline, CDR1 is SGHNT and CDR2 YENEEA. There are 14 residues in the CDR3. V was pared by 5 bases and J by 2 bases, with 11 bases between. The CDR3 DNA is TGTGCCAGCAGCAGATCGCGATTCACAGATACGCAGTATTTT. Protein sequence: CASSRSRFTDTQYF.

This clone was observed a handful of times. The chain recombines TRBV3-1 (or the pseudogene TRBV3-2) with TRBJ1-5; 7 nucleotides line up with TRBD1. V shed 4 bases, J shed 1 base, and the junction held 4 bases outside the gene matches. Germline V lookup: CDR1 LGHDT, CDR2 YNNKEL (reference sequence). The CDR3 runs 15 residues. CDR3 amino acids: CASSPTGESNQPQHF. The CDR3 nucleotides read TGTGCCAGCAGCCCAACAGGGGAAAGCAATCAGCCCCAGCATTTT.

The rearrangement joins TRBV15 to TRBJ2-7, with TRBD1 matching 8 bases. V gave up 5 bases and J gave up 4 bases; unmatched junction bases: 7. CDR1 is LNHNV and CDR2 is YYDKDF in the germline V gene (reference sequence). CDR3 length equals 14 residues. In nucleotides, the CDR3 is TGTGCCACCAGCGAAACCAGGGGGCCATACGAGCAGTACTTC. Residues: CATSETRGPYEQYF.

This chain joins TRBV18 and TRBJ2-2; 7 bases line up with TRBD1. This CDR3 is built from 16 residues. V trimming: 0 bases; J trimming: 1 base; junction bases outside the gene matches: 2. Per germline, CDR1 KGHSH and CDR2 LQKENI. The CDR3 DNA reads TGTGCCAGCTCACCACCAGGGACAGAGAACACCGGGGAGCTGTTTTTT. It codes for CASSPPGTENTGELFF.

V usage is TRBV28 and J usage is TRBJ2-7; D might be TRBD2 (7 bases). CDR1 MDHEN and CDR2 SYDVKM come from the germline V gene. The V gene lost 3 bases and the J gene lost 3 bases, with 12 bases spanning the gap. The CDR3 covers 14 residues. The CDR3 spells CASSLGGADYEQYF. CDR3 bases: TGTGCCAGCAGTTTGGGGGGGGCGGACTACGAGCAGTACTTC.

The chain links TRBV7-9 to TRBJ2-1, with TRBD2 matching 13 bases. The germline CDR1 and CDR2 sequences are SEHNR and FQNEAQ (reference sequence). J gave up 1 base and V 6 bases, and 12 bases lay outside the gene matches. The CDR3 runs to 19 residues. The DNA of the CDR3 is TGTGCCAGCAGTTCGCGGACTAGCGGGGGCCCGATTTCCTACAATGAGCAGTTCTTC. This sequence encodes CASSSRTSGGPISYNEQFF.

J is TRBJ1-4 and V is TRBV3-1 (or the pseudogene TRBV3-2); 8 bases line up with TRBD1. This CDR3 region has 17 residues. The ends lost 4 bases at V and 15 bases at J; junction bases unmatched: 22. Germline CDR1 and CDR2: LGHDT and YNNKEL (reference sequence). The CDR3 here is CASSPQRGQEPLNRVFF. CDR3 DNA sequence: TGTGCCAGCAGCCCCCAAAGGGGACAGGAACCTTTGAATCGGGTGTTTTTT.